These 27 T cell receptor beta chains were sequenced from one sample in a study of blood T cell repertoires in COVID-19. Profiling relied on immunoSEQ multiplex PCR, and the TCRdb table lists in-frame clones only, not all of them. Of 150,000 to 200,000 clones in the sample, about 80% were seen once. The sample comprised peripheral blood. Receptors were obtained from a woman between 65 and 79 years old with acute or convalescent COVID-19.

This clone has more than one count but fewer than ten. The chain joins TRBV7-2 to TRBJ2-7; D may be TRBD2 (7 bases). This CDR3 comprises 15 residues. V dropped 0 bases and J dropped 9 bases, with 18 bases sitting between them. Looked up from germline, CDR1 is SGHTA and CDR2 is FQGNSA. The CDR3 DNA is TGTGCCAGCAGCTTAGCGGTGGGGGCGGGGGAGAGGCAGTACTTC. Amino acids: CASSLAVGAGERQYF.

The chain has TRBV3-1 (or the pseudogene TRBV3-2) and TRBJ1-2, with TRBD1 matching 10 bases. V was clipped by 1 base and J by 6 bases; unmatched bases: 14. The CDR3 is 18 residues long. Germline-derived CDR1 and CDR2 are LGHDT and YNNKEL (reference sequence). As DNA, the CDR3 is TGTGCCAGCAGCCAAGCTGTGACAGGGGGCGGGAAGGACGATGGCTACACCTTC. It specifies CASSQAVTGGGKDDGYTF.

The V call is TRBV20-1, the J call TRBJ2-7; maybe TRBD2 (5 bases). The CDR3 is 15 residues long. V was pared by 3 bases and J by 6 bases, with 21 bases between. CDR1 and CDR2 from the germline V gene are DFQATT and SNEGSKA (reference sequence). CDR3 DNA sequence: TGCAGTGCTAGTGCTCTAGCTATCTCCCTTCGCGAGCAGTACTTC. Its protein is CSASALAISLREQYF.

The V gene is TRBV30, the J gene TRBJ1-2; 8 bases fit TRBD1. Germline V CDR1 and CDR2: GTSNPN, SVGIG (reference sequence). Trimming cost V 3 bases and J 6 bases; bases outside gene matches: 6. This CDR3 is built from 13 residues. This CDR3 reads CAWSAGGGDGYTF. CDR3 bases: TGTGCCTGGAGCGCAGGGGGCGGGGATGGCTACACCTTC.

This chain joins TRBV6-6 and TRBJ2-1; TRBD2 matches at 8 bases. CDR1 MNHNY and CDR2 SVGAGI come from the germline V gene (reference sequence). The J segment lost 12 bases and the V segment lost 5 bases, leaving 12 bases of the junction unmatched. This CDR3 has 14 amino acids. The CDR3 loop is CASSPSGGSLGQFF. As DNA, the CDR3 is TGTGCCAGCAGTCCGAGCGGGGGCTCGTTAGGGCAGTTCTTC.

V gene TRBV19 combines with J gene TRBJ2-7; the match to TRBD2 covers 7 bases. This CDR3 contains 15 residues. Trimming took 4 bases from V and 1 from J; bases not matched to a gene: 7. The germline CDR1 and CDR2 sequences are LNHDA and SQIVND (reference sequence). The CDR3 loop reads CASSTGLVESYEQYF. CDR3 nucleotides: TGTGCCAGTAGTACTGGACTAGTTGAGTCCTACGAGCAGTACTTC.

This chain joins TRBV7-2 and TRBJ2-7, with TRBD2 matching over 7 bases. Germline V CDR1 and CDR2: SGHTA, FQGNSA. Trimming cost V 0 bases and J 1 base; bases outside gene matches: 3. CDR3 size: 15 residues. This CDR3 is CASSLALAVSYEQYF. The CDR3 region has the DNA TGTGCCAGCAGCTTAGCGCTAGCGGTATCCTACGAGCAGTACTTC.

The gene calls are TRBV19 and TRBJ2-1; 9 nucleotides line up with TRBD2. Germline V gene lookup returns CDR1 LNHDA and CDR2 SQIVND (reference sequence). With V trimmed by 3 bases and J by 7 bases, 10 bases remained unmatched. The CDR3 sequence is 16 residues long. Here the CDR3 DNA reads TGTGCCAGTAGTATCCTGGCGGGGGGGACGAAAAATGAGCAGTTCTTC. The encoded protein is CASSILAGGTKNEQFF.

The CDR3 coding sequence is TGTGCCAGCAGCCAAGGGACAGGGGACTATGGCTACACCTTC. Protein: CASSQGTGDYGYTF. The genes are TRBV2 and TRBJ1-2; 10 bases line up with TRBD1. The CDR3 spans 14 residues. Unmatched junction bases numbered 4, after V lost 6 bases and J lost 3 bases. Per germline, CDR1 SNHLY and CDR2 FYNNEI.

This clone was picked up one time. This chain joins TRBV10-1 and TRBJ2-1, with D tentatively TRBD2 (5 bases). Trimming removed 4 bases from V and 7 bases from J, with 14 bases in between. Germline loops: CDR1 WNHNN, CDR2 SYGVQD (reference sequence). This CDR3 has 14 residues. The CDR3 loop is CASSVPGSDNEQFF. CDR3 coding DNA: TGCGCCAGCAGTGTGCCGGGGTCGGATAATGAGCAGTTCTTC.

The sample holds a few counts of this clone. The chain employs TRBV2 and TRBJ2-7; the match to TRBD1 covers 7 bases. V lost 7 bases and J lost 7; bases outside the gene matches: 7. The CDR3 is 12 residues long. From germline, CDR1 is SNHLY and CDR2 FYNNEI. CDR3 nucleotides: TGTGCCAGCAACGGACAGGTCAGGGAGCAGTACTTC. Amino acid sequence: CASNGQVREQYF.

The gene calls are TRBV11-2 and TRBJ2-5, with D possibly being TRBD1 (6 bases). Germline V gene sequence: CDR1 SGHAT, CDR2 FQNNGV. Trimming cost V 5 bases and J 4 bases, with 20 bases left between them. The CDR3 covers 16 residues. The CDR3 here is CASSRTSPRGGETQYF. As DNA, the CDR3 is TGTGCCAGCAGCCGCACATCCCCCAGGGGTGGAGAGACCCAGTACTTC.

This rearrangement joins TRBV18 to TRBJ2-5, with D possibly matching TRBD1 (5 bases). Deletions cut 0 bases from V and 5 bases from J, with 10 bases between. The length of the CDR3 is 14 residues. Germline lookup yields CDR1 KGHSH and CDR2 LQKENI. CDR3 amino acids: CASSPPTVTETQYF. In DNA form, the CDR3 reads TGTGCCAGCTCACCACCGACAGTAACGGAGACCCAGTACTTC.

The chain links TRBV19 to TRBJ1-4; TRBD1 aligns across 9 bases. Germline lookup yields CDR1 LNHDA and CDR2 SQIVND (reference sequence). The CDR3 consists of 16 residues. V trimming: 5 bases; J trimming: 0 bases; junction bases outside the gene matches: 4. CDR3 DNA: TGTGCCAGTAGTCCACGGACAGGGGCAACTAATGAAAAACTGTTTTTT. Its translation: CASSPRTGATNEKLFF.

The V call is TRBV9, the J call TRBJ1-1, with 12 bases fitting TRBD1. Germline V gene sequence: CDR1 SGDLS, CDR2 YYNGEE. CDR3 size: 13 residues. Trimming cost V 5 bases and J 4 bases; bases outside gene matches: 0. Here the CDR3 reads CASRGQGATEAFF. The CDR3 DNA sequence: TGTGCCAGCAGGGGACAGGGGGCCACTGAAGCTTTCTTT.

In this sample, this clone turned up a few times. The chain carries TRBV6-1 and TRBJ2-2, with a tentative D call TRBD2 (6 bases). The CDR3 spans 16 residues. The V gene's germline CDR1 is MNHNS and CDR2 SASEGT. Trimming stripped 2 bases from V and 0 bases from J, with 10 bases between. CDR3 residues: CASSERGTSNTGELFF. The CDR3 nucleotides are TGTGCCAGCAGTGAACGGGGGACTTCGAACACCGGGGAGCTGTTTTTT.

The chain recombines TRBV5-1 with TRBJ1-1; perhaps TRBD1 as D (6 bases). V shed 4 bases and J shed 2 bases, with 9 bases lying between them. CDR3 size: 13 residues. The V gene's germline CDR1 is SGHRS and CDR2 YFSETQ. CDR3 region: CASSPGQNTEAFF. The CDR3 coding sequence is TGCGCCAGCAGCCCGGGACAAAACACTGAAGCTTTCTTT.

J is TRBJ2-1 and V is TRBV7-8, with a tentative D call TRBD2 (5 bases). Germline lookup yields CDR1 SGHVS and CDR2 FQNEAQ. Trimming stripped 0 bases from V and 9 bases from J, with 9 bases between. The CDR3 has 13 residues. The CDR3 is CASSLALDGEQFF. CDR3 coding DNA: TGTGCCAGCAGCTTAGCACTAGATGGTGAGCAGTTCTTC.

This clone was detected only once. The chain couples TRBV2 to TRBJ2-1; no firm D call. The CDR3 runs 16 residues. From germline, CDR1 is SNHLY and CDR2 FYNNEI. The V end was cut by 4 bases, the J end by 4 bases, with 17 bases between. The CDR3 nucleotides are TGTGCCAGCAGTGTTACGACTCCAACCCCATACAATGAGCAGTTCTTC. Encoded protein: CASSVTTPTPYNEQFF.

V usage is TRBV18 and J usage is TRBJ1-4; TRBD1 is a possible D gene (5 bases). Trimming pared 3 bases from V and 5 bases from J, leaving 16 bases between. The CDR3 runs to 16 residues. Germline values: CDR1 KGHSH, CDR2 LQKENI. CDR3: CASSPDSPVPNEKLFF. CDR3 nucleotides: TGTGCCAGCTCACCTGACAGTCCGGTACCGAATGAAAAACTGTTTTTT.

The chain couples TRBV5-1 to TRBJ1-2; TRBD1 matches 12 bases. Germline CDR1 and CDR2: SGHRS and YFSETQ. This CDR3 region has 18 residues. V lost 3 bases to trimming and J lost 4 bases; unmatched junction nucleotides: 13. For the CDR3, the DNA is TGCGCCAGCAGCTCACCTACCACCGGGACAGGGGGCCTCTATGGCTACACCTTC. Translation: CASSSPTTGTGGLYGYTF.

This chain uses TRBV5-1 with TRBJ1-1; a weak D match, TRBD1 (5 bases). The CDR3 is made up of 14 amino acids. V was shortened by 2 bases and J by 6 bases, with 14 bases between the two germline ends. The germline V gene encodes CDR1 SGHRS and CDR2 YFSETQ. The CDR3 reads CASSFRGGRAEAFF. CDR3 nucleotide sequence: TGCGCCAGCAGCTTTCGGGGCGGGAGGGCTGAAGCTTTCTTT.

The genes are TRBV24-1 and TRBJ1-5; no firm D call. Germline V gives CDR1 KGHDR, CDR2 SFDVKD. The V gene lost 6 bases and the J gene lost 2 bases, with 7 bases spanning the gap. CDR3 length equals 13 residues. The CDR3 nucleotides read TGTGCCACCAGTATCAGTGGCAATCAGCCCCAGCATTTT. Protein sequence: CATSISGNQPQHF.

The rearrangement links TRBV30 to TRBJ1-6; no firm D call. CDR3 length equals 15 residues. The germline V gene encodes CDR1 GTSNPN and CDR2 SVGIG (reference sequence). Trimming took 0 bases from V and 7 from J, leaving 13 bases between them. CDR3 bases: TGTGCCTGGAGTGTACCCCAGGTCGGCAATTCACCCCTCCACTTT. This translates into CAWSVPQVGNSPLHF.

The chain carries TRBV10-1 and TRBJ2-3; 8 nucleotides align to TRBD2. Germline CDR1 WNHNN, CDR2 SYGVQD (reference sequence). This CDR3 is 15 amino acids long. Unmatched junction bases numbered 10, after V lost 6 bases and J lost 5 bases. CDR3 region: CASRASGRRGDTQYF. The CDR3 bases are TGCGCCAGCAGAGCAAGCGGGAGAAGAGGAGATACGCAGTATTTT.

The CDR3 DNA follows: TGTGCCAGCAGCCAGGGACAGCGATCTAGCACAGATACGCAGTATTTT. Amino acid sequence: CASSQGQRSSTDTQYF. The J gene is TRBJ2-3, the V gene TRBV4-2, with 7 bases matching TRBD1. From germline, CDR1 is LGHNA and CDR2 YNFKEQ. V was clipped by 3 bases and J by 0 bases; unmatched bases: 6. The CDR3 sequence is 16 residues long.

The sample holds one count of this clone. This rearrangement joins TRBV4-1 to TRBJ2-7; 13 bases agree with TRBD2. Germline CDR1 and CDR2: MGHRA and YSYEKL. The V and J ends lost 3 bases and 5 bases, in that order; junction bases with no gene match: 10. The CDR3 length is 17 residues. The CDR3 bases are TGCGCCAGCAGCCAGAGACGGACCGGACTAGCGGGAGACGAGCAGTACTTC. This codes for CASSQRRTGLAGDEQYF.